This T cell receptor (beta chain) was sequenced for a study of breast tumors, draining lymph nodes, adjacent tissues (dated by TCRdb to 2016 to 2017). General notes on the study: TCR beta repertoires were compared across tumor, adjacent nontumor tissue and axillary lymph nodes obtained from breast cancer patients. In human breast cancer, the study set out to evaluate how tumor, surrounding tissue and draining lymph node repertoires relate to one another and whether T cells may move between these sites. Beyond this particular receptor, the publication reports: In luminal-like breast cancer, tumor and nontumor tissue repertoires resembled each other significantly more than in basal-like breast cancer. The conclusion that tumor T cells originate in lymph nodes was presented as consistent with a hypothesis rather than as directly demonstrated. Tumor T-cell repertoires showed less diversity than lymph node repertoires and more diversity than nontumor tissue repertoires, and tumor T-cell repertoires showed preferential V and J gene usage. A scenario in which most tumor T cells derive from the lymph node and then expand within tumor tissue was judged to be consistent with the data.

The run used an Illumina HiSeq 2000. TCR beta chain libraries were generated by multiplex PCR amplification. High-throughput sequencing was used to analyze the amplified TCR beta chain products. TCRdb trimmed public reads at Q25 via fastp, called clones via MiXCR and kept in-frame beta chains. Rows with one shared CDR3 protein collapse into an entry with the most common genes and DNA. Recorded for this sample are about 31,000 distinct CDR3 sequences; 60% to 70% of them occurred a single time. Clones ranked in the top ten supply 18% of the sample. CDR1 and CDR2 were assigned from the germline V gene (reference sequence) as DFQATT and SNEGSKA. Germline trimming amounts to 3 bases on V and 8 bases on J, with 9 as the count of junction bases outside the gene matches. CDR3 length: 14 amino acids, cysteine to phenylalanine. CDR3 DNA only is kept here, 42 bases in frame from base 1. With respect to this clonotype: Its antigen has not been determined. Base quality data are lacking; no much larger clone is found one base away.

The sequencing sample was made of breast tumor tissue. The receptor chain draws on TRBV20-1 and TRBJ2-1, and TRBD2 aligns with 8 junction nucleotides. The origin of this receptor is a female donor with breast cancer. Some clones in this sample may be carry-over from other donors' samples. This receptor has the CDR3 CSARWTSRSYEQFF. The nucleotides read TGCAGTGCTAGGTGGACTAGCCGGAGCTATGAGCAGTTCTTC.